The clone carrying this TCR beta chain appeared many times. This sample is part of a study of response to subunit inactivated influenza vaccine. MiXCR was run by TCRdb on the RT-PCR reads, yielding one entry per CDR3 protein. In the table there are over 450,000 distinct CDR3 sequences, around 13% of which are singletons. Germline CDR1 reads SQVTM; CDR2 reads ANQGSEA. This CDR3 has 14 residues. V dropped 8 bases and J dropped 2; count of bases not matched to a gene: 7. The sequences come from PBMCs from blood, collected 35 to 45 days after vaccination. This TCR came from a middle-aged man who received an inactivated influenza vaccine. The gene calls are TRBV29-1 and TRBJ2-2; 8 bases are shared with TRBD1. Here the CDR3 reads CSFRGQANTGELFF. CDR3 nucleotide sequence: TGCAGCTTTCGGGGACAGGCAAACACCGGGGAGCTGTTTTTT.